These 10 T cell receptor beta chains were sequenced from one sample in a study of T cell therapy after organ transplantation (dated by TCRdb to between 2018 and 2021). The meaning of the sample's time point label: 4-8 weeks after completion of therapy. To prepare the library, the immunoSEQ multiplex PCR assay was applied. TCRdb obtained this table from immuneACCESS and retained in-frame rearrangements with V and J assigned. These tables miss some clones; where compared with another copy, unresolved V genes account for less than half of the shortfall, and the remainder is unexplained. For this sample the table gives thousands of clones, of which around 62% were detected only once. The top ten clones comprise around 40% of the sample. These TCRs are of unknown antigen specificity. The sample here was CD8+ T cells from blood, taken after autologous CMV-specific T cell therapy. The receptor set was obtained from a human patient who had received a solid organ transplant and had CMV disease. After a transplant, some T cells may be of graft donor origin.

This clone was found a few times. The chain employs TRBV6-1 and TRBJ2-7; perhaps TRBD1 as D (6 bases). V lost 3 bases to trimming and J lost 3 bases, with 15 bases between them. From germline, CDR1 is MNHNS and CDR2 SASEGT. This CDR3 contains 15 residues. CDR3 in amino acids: CASSDDPGTSYEQYF. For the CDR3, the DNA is TGTGCCAGCAGTGATGACCCGGGGACAAGCTACGAGCAGTACTTC.

The CDR3 loop is CASSPGLVFHEQFF. The CDR3 nucleotides are TGTGCCAGCAGTCCGGGACTGGTTTTCCATGAGCAGTTCTTC. This chain uses TRBV6-6 with TRBJ2-1; D possibly corresponds to TRBD2 (6 bases). The V gene lost 5 bases and the J gene lost 8 bases, with 16 bases spanning the gap. The CDR3 runs to 14 residues. Germline lookup yields CDR1 MNHNY and CDR2 SVGAGI (reference sequence).

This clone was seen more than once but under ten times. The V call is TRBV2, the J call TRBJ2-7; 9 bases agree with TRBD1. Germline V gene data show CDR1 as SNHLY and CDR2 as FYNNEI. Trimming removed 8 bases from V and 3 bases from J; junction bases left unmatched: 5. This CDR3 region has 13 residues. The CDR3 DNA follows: TGTGCCAGCGGAGAGACAGGGGGCTACGAGCAGTACTTC. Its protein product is CASGETGGYEQYF.

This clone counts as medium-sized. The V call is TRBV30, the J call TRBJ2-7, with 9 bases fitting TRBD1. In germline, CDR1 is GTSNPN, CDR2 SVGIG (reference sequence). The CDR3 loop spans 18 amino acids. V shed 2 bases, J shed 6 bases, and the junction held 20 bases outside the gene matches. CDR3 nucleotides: TGTGCCTGGAGTAGTCCGGAATCATGGGGACAGGGATTCGTCGAGCAGTACTTC. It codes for CAWSSPESWGQGFVEQYF.

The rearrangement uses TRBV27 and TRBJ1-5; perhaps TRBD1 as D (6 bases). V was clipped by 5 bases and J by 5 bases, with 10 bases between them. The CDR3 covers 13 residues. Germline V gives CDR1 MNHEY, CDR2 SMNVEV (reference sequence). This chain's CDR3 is CASSPQGYQPQHF. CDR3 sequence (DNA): TGTGCCAGCAGTCCACAGGGTTATCAGCCCCAGCATTTT.

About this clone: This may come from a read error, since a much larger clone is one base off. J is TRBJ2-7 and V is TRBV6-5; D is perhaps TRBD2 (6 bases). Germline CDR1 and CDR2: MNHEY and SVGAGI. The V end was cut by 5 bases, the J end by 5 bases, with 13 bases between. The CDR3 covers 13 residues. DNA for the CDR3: TGTGCCAGCAGTGTGTCAGGGAGGCACGAGCAGTACTTC. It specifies CASSVSGRHEQYF.

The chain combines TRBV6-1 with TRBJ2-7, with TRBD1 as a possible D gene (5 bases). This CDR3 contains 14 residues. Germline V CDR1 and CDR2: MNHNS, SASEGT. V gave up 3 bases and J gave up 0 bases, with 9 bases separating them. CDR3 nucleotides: TGTGCCAGCAGTGAGGGGCAGGGCTCCTACGAGCAGTACTTC. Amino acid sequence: CASSEGQGSYEQYF.

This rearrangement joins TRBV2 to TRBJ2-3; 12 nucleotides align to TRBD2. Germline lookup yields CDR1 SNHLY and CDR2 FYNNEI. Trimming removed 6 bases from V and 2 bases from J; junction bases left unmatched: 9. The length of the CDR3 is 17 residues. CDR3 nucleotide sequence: TGTGCCAGCAGCTACCCAACTAGCGGGGGGTACACAGATACGCAGTATTTT. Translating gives CASSYPTSGGYTDTQYF.

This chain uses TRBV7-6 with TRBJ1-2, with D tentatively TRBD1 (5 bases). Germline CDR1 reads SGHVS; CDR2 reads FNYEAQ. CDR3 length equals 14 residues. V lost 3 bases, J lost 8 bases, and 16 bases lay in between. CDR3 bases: TGTGCCAGCAGCTTGGGACCTCCTCTAGGAGGCTACACCTTC. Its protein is CASSLGPPLGGYTF.

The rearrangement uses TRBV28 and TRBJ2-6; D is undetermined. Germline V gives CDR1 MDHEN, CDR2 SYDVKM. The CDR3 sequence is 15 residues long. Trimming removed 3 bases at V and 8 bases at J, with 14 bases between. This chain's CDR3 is CASSFSDFESNVLTF. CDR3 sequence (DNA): TGTGCCAGCAGTTTTTCAGATTTCGAGTCCAACGTCCTGACTTTC.